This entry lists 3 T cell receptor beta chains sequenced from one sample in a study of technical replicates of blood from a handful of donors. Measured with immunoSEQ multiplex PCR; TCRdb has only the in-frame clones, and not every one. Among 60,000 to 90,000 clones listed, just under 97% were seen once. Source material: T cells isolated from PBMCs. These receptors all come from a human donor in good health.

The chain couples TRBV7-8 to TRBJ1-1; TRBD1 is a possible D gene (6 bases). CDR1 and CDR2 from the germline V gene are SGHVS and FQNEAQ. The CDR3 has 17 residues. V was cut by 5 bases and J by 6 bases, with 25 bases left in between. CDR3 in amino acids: CASSLGPLIGGEAEAFF. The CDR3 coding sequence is TGTGCCAGCAGCCTAGGCCCCCTCATAGGGGGTGAGGCTGAAGCTTTCTTT.

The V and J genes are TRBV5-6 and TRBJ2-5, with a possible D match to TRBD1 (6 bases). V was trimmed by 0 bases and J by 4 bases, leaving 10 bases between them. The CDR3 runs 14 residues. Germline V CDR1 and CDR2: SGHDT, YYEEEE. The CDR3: CASSLGGRVETQYF. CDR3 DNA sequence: TGTGCCAGCAGCTTGGGGGGGCGGGTAGAGACCCAGTACTTC.

CDR3 residues: CASSQGLAGGTYEQYF. DNA of the CDR3: TGTGCCAGCAGCCAAGGACTAGCGGGAGGTACCTACGAGCAGTACTTC. The rearrangement joins TRBV4-2 to TRBJ2-7; 13 bases are a match to TRBD2. V shed 1 base and J 2 bases; nucleotides not matched to a gene: 2. The CDR3 is 16 amino acids. The germline V gene has CDR1 LGHNA and CDR2 YNFKEQ.